A single sample gave rise to the 21 T cell receptor beta chains below, sequenced in a study of T cell changes during pregnancy in multiple sclerosis. Libraries were prepared by immunoSEQ multiplex PCR; TCRdb keeps only in-frame clonotypes and omits some of them. The sample consists of tens of thousands of clones, 75% to 95% of them appearing once. This specimen was peripheral blood, taken after pregnancy. These receptors were taken from a female donor in good health, enrolled as a control in a pregnancy study.

The chain employs TRBV18 and TRBJ1-5; D is perhaps TRBD1 (5 bases). CDR3 length equals 13 residues. From germline, CDR1 is KGHSH and CDR2 LQKENI. V lost 5 bases and J 4 bases, leaving 9 bases between the germline ends. As DNA, the CDR3 is TGTGCCAGCTCAGTACAGGAGAATCAGCCCCAGCATTTT. This encodes CASSVQENQPQHF. Filled out from reference TRBV18 and TRBJ1-5, the complete variable domain reads NAGVMQNPRHLVRRRGQEARLRCSPMKGHSHVYWYRQLPEEGLKFMVYLQKENIIDESGMPKERFSAEFPKEGPSILRIQQVVRGDSAAYFCASSVQENQPQHFGDGTRLSIL.

The chain couples TRBV5-3 to TRBJ2-4; 8 bases are a match to TRBD1. TRBV5-3 belongs to the ORF category, with a function that is uncertain. The V segment lost 5 bases and the J segment 9 bases; nucleotides outside the gene matches: 4. The CDR3 is 12 amino acids. CDR3 coding DNA: TGTGCCAGAAGGGACAGGGTGACCATTCAGTACTTC. It specifies CARRDRVTIQYF.

Here the CDR3 DNA reads TGTGCCAGTAGTATATCCCGCCGGGGGGGTACACTAAAGGAGCAGTTCTTC. Amino acid sequence: CASSISRRGGTLKEQFF. The chain is built from TRBV19 and TRBJ2-1, with 8 bases fitting TRBD2. The V gene end was trimmed by 2 bases and the J gene end by 10 bases; junction bases not matched to a gene: 16. The CDR3 loop spans 17 amino acids. Germline assignment: CDR1 LNHDA and CDR2 SQIVND (reference sequence).

The gene calls are TRBV5-6 and TRBJ1-2; 8 bases are a match to TRBD1. The ends lost 2 bases at V and 0 bases at J; junction bases unmatched: 6. CDR3 length: 16 amino acids. Looked up from germline, CDR1 is SGHDT and CDR2 is YYEEEE. In DNA form, the CDR3 reads TGTGCCAGCAGCTTCCGGACAGGGCGAGCTAACTATGGCTACACCTTC. It specifies CASSFRTGRANYGYTF.

The chain is built from TRBV4-3 and TRBJ1-5; unclear D gene. Germline lookup yields CDR1 LGHNA and CDR2 YSLEER. This CDR3 contains 15 residues. V lost 0 bases, J lost 4 bases, and 10 bases lay in between. The CDR3 DNA reads as TGCGCCAGCAGCCAAGATGGTGGAGGAAATCAGCCCCAGCATTTT. This translates into CASSQDGGGNQPQHF.

The chain links TRBV7-6 to TRBJ2-5, with TRBD1 as a possible D gene (6 bases). V shed 4 bases and J shed 7 bases, with 13 bases lying between them. The CDR3 has 13 residues. CDR1 SGHVS and CDR2 FNYEAQ come from the germline V gene. The CDR3 region has the DNA TGTGCCAGCAGCTCGAAATCGACAGGGACCCAGTACTTC. This sequence encodes CASSSKSTGTQYF.

The chain couples TRBV30 to TRBJ2-7; 7 positions agree with TRBD2. There are 13 residues in the CDR3. Germline assignment: CDR1 GTSNPN and CDR2 SVGIG (reference sequence). With 0 bases clipped from V and 3 bases from J, the junction kept 2 bases outside the gene matches. The CDR3 DNA is TGTGCCTGGAGTGTCGGGGGGAGCTACGAGCAGTACTTC. Its translation is CAWSVGGSYEQYF.

This chain joins TRBV18 and TRBJ1-1; D gene ambiguous. Trimming stripped 4 bases from V and 1 base from J, with 13 bases between. The CDR3 runs to 15 residues. From germline, CDR1 is KGHSH and CDR2 LQKENI. The CDR3 loop is CASSRARQPNTEAFF. The CDR3 DNA reads TGTGCCAGCTCACGCGCGCGGCAGCCGAACACTGAAGCTTTCTTT.

V and J are TRBV28 and TRBJ2-5, with 7 bases lining up with TRBD1. The V segment lost 3 bases and the J segment 3 bases; nucleotides outside the gene matches: 7. This CDR3 is 15 amino acids long. CDR1 is MDHEN, CDR2 SYDVKM, per germline. CDR3 DNA: TGTGCCAGCAGTTTTGTTGAGGGGACAGAAGAGACCCAGTACTTC. Its protein product is CASSFVEGTEETQYF.

V gene TRBV10-3 combines with J gene TRBJ2-2; 7 bases are a match to TRBD2. The CDR3 is 15 residues long. Germline V gene sequence: CDR1 ENHRY, CDR2 SYGVKD. Trimming cost V 6 bases and J 2 bases; bases outside gene matches: 6. The DNA for the CDR3 is TGTGCCATCAGGGACCCGGGACTAAACACCGGGGAGCTGTTTTTT. Amino acids: CAIRDPGLNTGELFF.

This clone was seen only a few times. The J gene is TRBJ1-1, the V gene TRBV5-1, with TRBD1 identical over 7 bases. V lost 6 bases and J lost 0; bases outside the gene matches: 2. Germline V gene sequence: CDR1 SGHRS, CDR2 YFSETQ. The CDR3 is 13 amino acids. The CDR3 DNA is TGCGCCAGCACCGGGACAGTGAACACTGAAGCTTTCTTT. Translation gives CASTGTVNTEAFF.

This chain links TRBV5-1 with TRBJ1-1; unclear D gene. Trimming took off 1 base at V and 3 bases at J, with 10 bases between the two ends. CDR1 is SGHRS, CDR2 YFSETQ, per germline. The CDR3 consists of 14 residues. CDR3 nucleotides: TGCGCCAGCAGCTTGTTCGGGTTGGACACTGAAGCTTTCTTT. Amino acids: CASSLFGLDTEAFF. The variable domain in full, completed from reference TRBV5-1 and TRBJ1-1, reads KAGVTQTPRYLIKTRGQQVTLSCSPISGHRSVSWYQQTPGQGLQFLFEYFSETQRNKGNFPGRFSGRQFSNSRSEMNVSTLELGDSALYLCASSLFGLDTEAFFGQGTRLTVV.

This clone was seen once. The genes are TRBV18 and TRBJ2-5; 11 bases agree with TRBD2. The CDR3 loop spans 14 amino acids. The V gene end was trimmed by 3 bases and the J gene end by 5 bases; junction bases not matched to a gene: 2. From germline, CDR1 is KGHSH and CDR2 LQKENI. The DNA for the CDR3 is TGTGCCAGCTCACCGGGACTAGCGGCGGAGACCCAGTACTTC. It translates to CASSPGLAAETQYF.

The chain links TRBV5-1 to TRBJ1-1; TRBD1 might be the D (5 bases). V lost 0 bases, J lost 0 bases, and 9 bases lay in between. This CDR3 is 15 amino acids long. The germline V gene encodes CDR1 SGHRS and CDR2 YFSETQ. CDR3 amino acids: CASSLAGGVNTEAFF. The CDR3 DNA follows: TGCGCCAGCAGCTTGGCCGGGGGGGTGAACACTGAAGCTTTCTTT.

The chain uses TRBV18 and TRBJ1-2, with 7 bases identical to TRBD1. The germline V gene has CDR1 KGHSH and CDR2 LQKENI. The CDR3 has 14 amino acids. V shed 2 bases and J 3 bases; nucleotides not matched to a gene: 3. The CDR3: CASSPGQVDYGYTF. CDR3 in DNA: TGTGCCAGCTCACCAGGACAGGTTGACTATGGCTACACCTTC.

Written as DNA, the CDR3 is TGTGCCAGCAGTGCGGGGGCCTACAATGAGCAGTTCTTC. As protein: CASSAGAYNEQFF. The rearrangement links TRBV7-6 to TRBJ2-1, with 7 bases identical to TRBD2. CDR1 is SGHVS, CDR2 FNYEAQ, per germline. The V and J ends lost 6 bases and 2 bases, in that order; junction bases with no gene match: 1. The CDR3 runs to 13 residues.

The chain is built from TRBV6-6 and TRBJ2-7; D might be TRBD2 (6 bases). The CDR3 runs 15 residues. The V end was cut by 8 bases, the J end by 3 bases, with 20 bases between. Germline V gene data show CDR1 as MNHNY and CDR2 as SVGAGI (reference sequence). The CDR3 DNA reads TGTGCCAGCCGTCCCCCAAAATCGGGGGTCTACGAGCAGTACTTC. Amino acid sequence: CASRPPKSGVYEQYF.

The rearrangement uses TRBV28 and TRBJ2-5; 8 bases are shared with TRBD1. Per the germline V gene, CDR1 is MDHEN and CDR2 is SYDVKM. J gave up 5 bases and V 6 bases, and 8 bases lay outside the gene matches. CDR3 length: 14 residues. CDR3 DNA sequence: TGTGCCAGCAGCCCAGGACAGGGTAGGGAGACCCAGTACTTC. This encodes CASSPGQGRETQYF. Using reference TRBV28 and TRBJ2-5 for the parts outside the CDR3, the full variable domain is DVKVTQSSRYLVKRTGEKVFLECVQDMDHENMFWYRQDPGLGLRLIYFSYDVKMKEKGDIPEGYSVSREKKERFSLILESASTNQTSMYLCASSPGQGRETQYFGPGTRLLVL.

The chain links TRBV5-4 to TRBJ1-1, with no clear D. CDR1 and CDR2 (germline): SGHNT, YYREEE (reference sequence). This CDR3 has 14 residues. V was clipped by 4 bases and J by 5 bases, with 15 bases between them. CDR3 nucleotides: TGTGCCAGCAGCCAACTCGGCGGGAGTACTGAAGCTTTCTTT. As protein: CASSQLGGSTEAFF.

Concerning this clone: The sample contains more than one DNA sequence encoding this CDR3. The chain joins TRBV4-2 to TRBJ2-2, with 11 bases matching TRBD2. The CDR3 sequence is 18 residues long. The trim removed 1 base at V and 3 bases at J, leaving 7 bases unmatched. Germline V lookup: CDR1 LGHNA, CDR2 YNFKEQ. The CDR3 is CASSQGVSGGAYTGELFF. The CDR3 bases are TGTGCCAGCAGCCAAGGTGTTAGCGGGGGGGCCTACACCGGGGAGCTGTTTTTT.

The CDR3 nucleotides read TGCGCCAGCAGCTGGTGGGGCCTATACGAGCAGTACTTC. This codes for CASSWWGLYEQYF. The gene calls are TRBV5-1 and TRBJ2-7; tentative D call: TRBD1 (5 bases). V gave up 3 bases and J gave up 4 bases, with 11 bases separating them. The CDR3 has 13 amino acids. Germline CDR1 is SGHRS and CDR2 is YFSETQ.